Listed here is a single T cell receptor (beta chain). What it binds is unknown. The CDR3 runs to 15 residues. Germline lookup yields CDR1 SGHRS and CDR2 YFSETQ. With 4 bases removed from V and 1 base from J, the gap between germline ends came to 14 bases. The data were obtained in a study of T cell responses to AZD1222 COVID-19 vaccine. Study-level findings and limits: Reports say nearly half of spike-specific TCRs go after unmutated variant regions. Repertoire sampling was restricted to post-peak T cell response timepoints. The span of vaccine-associated CD4 TCRs extended across spike, with dominance at 160-218 and 743-854. Baseline seropositivity occurred in only a handful of AZD1222 recipients.

Data came from immunoSEQ multiplex PCR; TCRdb stores just in-frame clones and leaves some out. The sample consists of about 150,000 clones, around 85% of them appearing once. The source was peripheral blood, collected after recovery from COVID-19. The genes are TRBV5-1 and TRBJ1-2; D is ambiguous. The clonotype was recovered from an adult who had recovered from COVID-19. Written as DNA, the CDR3 is TGCGCCAGCAGCCCGGTAAAGGCGGGTAACTATGGCTACACCTTC. It is translated as CASSPVKAGNYGYTF.